This T cell receptor beta chain was recorded in a study of blood T cell repertoires in COVID-19. The wider study: T cells, B-cell-depleted T cells, or PBMCs supplied cDNA or gDNA.

This clone came up once. Those who participated ranged in age from roughly 18 to 90 years and resided in about two dozen US areas. Researchers sorted participants into cohorts using their self-reported clinical history. V was shortened by 3 bases and J by 7 bases, with 12 bases between the two germline ends. The CDR3 extends over 13 amino acids. In the source study's methods: Using reference gene primer amplification, nucleated cell counts were estimated. The method was immunoSEQ multiplex PCR; TCRdb's version includes in-frame clones alone and lacks a portion of them. Clonal size and the V and J genes are those of that table, whereas D and trimming came from the DNA. This sample yields under 150,000 clones, of which 75% to 90% are seen a single time; less than 2.5% belongs to the top ten.

The sample consisted of PBMCs or T cells enriched from blood (not recorded which). The TCR comes from a woman in her forties or fifties who had recovered from COVID-19. The rearrangement joins TRBV12-3 or TRBV12-4 to TRBJ1-2; tentative D call: TRBD1 (5 bases). The CDR3 DNA is TGTGCCAGCAGTTTTTCGGCAGGGTTTGGCTACACCTTC. Translated: CASSFSAGFGYTF.